This passage covers 21 T cell receptor beta chains from one sample sequenced in a study of beta chain features in type 1 diabetes. Findings and caveats of the study: Among patients with Type 1 diabetes, TCRB CDR3s were moderately but significantly shorter in every one of the four CD4+ subsets.

Expressed TCRB transcripts got sequenced, as all isolated RNA was reverse transcribed. Data came from immunoSEQ multiplex PCR; TCRdb stores just in-frame clones and leaves some out. The table lists 200,000 to 300,000 clones, roughly 20% of them singletons. These receptors lack a known antigen. The material sequenced was naive CD4+ T cells from blood. The receptor set was obtained from a woman in her thirties or forties with type 1 diabetes.

This clone was recorded a few times. The genes are TRBV18 and TRBJ1-1, with 10 bases fitting TRBD1. Trimming cost V 8 bases and J 3 bases; bases outside gene matches: 6. CDR1 KGHSH and CDR2 LQKENI come from the germline V gene. The CDR3 loop spans 14 amino acids. CDR3 sequence reads: CASLLDRGYTEAFF. The CDR3 DNA reads TGTGCCAGCCTCTTGGACAGGGGGTACACTGAAGCTTTCTTT.

The chain has TRBV9 and TRBJ2-1; D may be TRBD1 (6 bases). The CDR3 extends over 16 amino acids. Trimming left V 1 base short and J 0 bases short, with 11 bases between. Per germline, CDR1 SGDLS and CDR2 YYNGEE. In DNA, the CDR3 is TGTGCCAGCAGCGTACTAGGGACAAGCTCCTACAATGAGCAGTTCTTC. Its translation: CASSVLGTSSYNEQFF.

The chain uses TRBV7-2 and TRBJ2-7; TRBD2 matches 7 bases. After removal of 4 bases from V and 7 bases from J, the junction contained 4 bases not matched to a gene. The V gene's germline CDR1 is SGHTA and CDR2 FQGNSA. The CDR3 extends over 12 amino acids. The chain's CDR3 is CASSSGRGEQYF. The DNA of the CDR3 is TGTGCCAGCAGCTCGGGGCGGGGGGAGCAGTACTTC.

This chain connects TRBV5-6 to TRBJ2-5, with TRBD1 matching 9 bases. The CDR3 spans 14 residues. Germline loops: CDR1 SGHDT, CDR2 YYEEEE. With 2 bases clipped from V and 5 bases from J, the junction kept 4 bases outside the gene matches. The CDR3 here is CASSLQGAQETQYF. The CDR3 nucleotides are TGTGCCAGCAGCTTACAGGGGGCCCAGGAGACCCAGTACTTC.

This clone was counted only a few times. This chain connects TRBV19 to TRBJ2-5; no clear D gene. This CDR3 is 15 amino acids long. Trimming removed 3 bases at V and 5 bases at J, with 16 bases between. Germline V gene sequence: CDR1 LNHDA, CDR2 SQIVND (reference sequence). DNA for the CDR3: TGTGCCAGTAGTATTCCGGCAGGTGCAATCGAGACCCAGTACTTC. Translated, it gives CASSIPAGAIETQYF.

The chain has TRBV2 and TRBJ1-2, with TRBD1 matching over 7 bases. Germline V gene lookup returns CDR1 SNHLY and CDR2 FYNNEI. J gave up 7 bases and V 2 bases, and 7 bases lay outside the gene matches. The CDR3 has 14 amino acids. CDR3 residues: CASSESVGGSGYTF. CDR3 bases: TGTGCCAGCAGTGAATCGGTAGGGGGCTCTGGCTACACCTTC.

The rearrangement links TRBV29-1 to TRBJ1-4, with D perhaps matching TRBD1 (6 bases). CDR3 length: 13 amino acids. V was cut by 7 bases and J by 3 bases, with 12 bases left in between. From germline, CDR1 is SQVTM and CDR2 ANQGSEA. This CDR3 is CSALRTANEKLFF. The DNA of the CDR3 is TGCAGCGCCCTTAGGACAGCTAATGAAAAACTGTTTTTT.

This sequence joins TRBV4-3 and TRBJ2-7, with 11 bases lining up with TRBD1. The CDR3 sequence is 17 residues long. J lost 0 bases, V lost 0 bases, and 4 bases had no gene match. Germline V CDR1 and CDR2: LGHNA, YSLEER. The DNA for the CDR3 is TGCGCCAGCAGCCAAGATCTCGGGACAGGGGGCTCCTACGAGCAGTACTTC. It specifies CASSQDLGTGGSYEQYF.

In this sample, this clone turned up a few times. The V gene is TRBV5-1, the J gene TRBJ1-1; D might be TRBD1 (5 bases). V gave up 3 bases and J gave up 2 bases, with 11 bases separating them. Germline assignment: CDR1 SGHRS and CDR2 YFSETQ. CDR3 length: 14 amino acids. CDR3 loop: CASSSTGDNTEAFF. DNA for the CDR3: TGCGCCAGCAGCTCGACGGGGGATAACACTGAAGCTTTCTTT.

This clone was detected a few times. J is TRBJ1-2 and V is TRBV28; 7 positions match TRBD1. CDR3 length equals 14 residues. Germline assignment: CDR1 MDHEN and CDR2 SYDVKM. J was trimmed by 8 bases and V by 4 bases; bases with no gene match: 10. Here the CDR3 DNA reads TGTGCCAGCAGTTCACACGAGGGGGCGAGCGGCTACACCTTC. It specifies CASSSHEGASGYTF.

The chain employs TRBV9 and TRBJ2-1, with 9 bases fitting TRBD2. The V gene end was trimmed by 3 bases and the J gene end by 7 bases; junction bases not matched to a gene: 5. From germline, CDR1 is SGDLS and CDR2 YYNGEE. The CDR3 contains 14 residues. The CDR3 here is CASSAPSGANEQFF. CDR3 coding DNA: TGTGCCAGCAGCGCCCCTAGCGGGGCTAATGAGCAGTTCTTC.

This clone was counted between two and nine times. This chain links TRBV29-1 with TRBJ2-5; no clear D. V lost 4 bases and J 2 bases, leaving 5 bases between the germline ends. This CDR3 is built from 11 residues. Germline V lookup: CDR1 SQVTM, CDR2 ANQGSEA. Written as DNA, the CDR3 is TGCAGCGTTGCCCAACAAGAGACCCAGTACTTC. The encoded protein is CSVAQQETQYF.

This clone was detected only a few times. This chain uses TRBV18 with TRBJ2-7; unclear D gene. CDR1 KGHSH and CDR2 LQKENI come from the germline V gene. V was cut by 2 bases and J by 2 bases, with 7 bases left in between. CDR3 length: 13 residues. CDR3 region: CASSPGSAYEQYF. CDR3 coding DNA: TGTGCCAGCTCACCAGGCAGCGCCTACGAGCAGTACTTC.

CDR3 protein: CASSARQGPMGTEAFF. CDR3 nucleotides: TGTGCCAGCAGCGCTAGACAGGGGCCGATGGGCACTGAAGCTTTCTTT. The V call is TRBV9, the J call TRBJ1-1; 8 nucleotides align to TRBD1. Germline lookup yields CDR1 SGDLS and CDR2 YYNGEE. V dropped 3 bases and J dropped 4; count of bases not matched to a gene: 11. The length of the CDR3 is 16 residues.

This clone was counted a few times. V and J are TRBV6-5 and TRBJ2-3; D is uncertain. Germline CDR1 and CDR2: MNHEY and SVGAGI. This CDR3 is 15 amino acids long. Trimming stripped 5 bases from V and 0 bases from J, with 12 bases between. The CDR3 sequence is CASSKQRISTDTQYF. As DNA, the CDR3 is TGTGCCAGCAGTAAACAGAGAATAAGCACAGATACGCAGTATTTT.

V usage is TRBV6-1 and J usage is TRBJ1-2; TRBD1 is a possible D gene (6 bases). CDR3 length: 14 amino acids. Per germline, CDR1 MNHNS and CDR2 SASEGT. V lost 6 bases, J lost 1 base, and 12 bases lay in between. The chain's CDR3 is CASRKDSNNYGYTF. In nucleotides, the CDR3 is TGTGCCAGCAGGAAGGACAGTAATAACTATGGCTACACCTTC.

V gene TRBV4-3 combines with J gene TRBJ2-5, with 8 nucleotides matching TRBD2. Germline CDR1 reads LGHNA; CDR2 reads YSLEER. V shed 3 bases, J shed 7 bases, and the junction held 10 bases outside the gene matches. The CDR3 contains 15 residues. In nucleotides, the CDR3 is TGCGCCAGCAGCCAGGGTAGCGGGACCTCTTGGACCCAGTACTTC. It translates to CASSQGSGTSWTQYF.

The chain has TRBV19 and TRBJ1-5; TRBD1 might be the D (5 bases). CDR1 is LNHDA, CDR2 SQIVND, per germline (reference sequence). The V end was cut by 3 bases, the J end by 3 bases, with 12 bases between. This CDR3 spans 15 amino acids. The DNA for the CDR3 is TGTGCCAGTAGTATCCAGGTGGGGCCCAATCAGCCCCAGCATTTT. This encodes CASSIQVGPNQPQHF. The entire variable domain, with the rest obtained from reference TRBV19 and TRBJ1-5, is as follows: DGGITQSPKYLFRKEGQNVTLSCEQNLNHDAMYWYRQDPGQGLRLIYYSQIVNDFQKGDIAEGYSVSREKKESFPLTVTSAQKNPTAFYLCASSIQVGPNQPQHFGDGTRLSIL.

Only a few counts were recorded for this clone. The chain is built from TRBV2 and TRBJ1-1; 7 bases fit TRBD1. This CDR3 region has 14 residues. Germline-derived CDR1 and CDR2 are SNHLY and FYNNEI. Trimming cost V 2 bases and J 5 bases; bases outside gene matches: 5. The CDR3 DNA is TGTGCCAGCAGTGAACGACCAGGGGGGACTGAAGCTTTCTTT. Translated, it gives CASSERPGGTEAFF.

The chain joins TRBV7-2 to TRBJ2-1; TRBD2 agrees at 12 bases. CDR1 and CDR2 from the germline V gene are SGHTA and FQGNSA. V trimming: 5 bases; J trimming: 6 bases; junction bases outside the gene matches: 5. The CDR3 sequence is 15 residues long. Written as DNA, the CDR3 is TGTGCCAGCAGCGCGACTAGCGGGAGTTTCAATGAGCAGTTCTTC. Translation: CASSATSGSFNEQFF. The full variable domain, with the rest looked up from reference TRBV7-2 and TRBJ2-1, is GAGVSQSPSNKVTEKGKDVELRCDPISGHTALYWYRQSLGQGLEFLIYFQGNSAPDKSGLPSDRFSAERTGGSVSTLTIQRTQQEDSAVYLCASSATSGSFNEQFFGPGTRLTVL.

The chain has TRBV25-1 and TRBJ2-1; the match to TRBD2 covers 8 bases. V shed 5 bases and J 1 base; nucleotides not matched to a gene: 10. The CDR3 runs to 17 residues. The germline CDR1 and CDR2 sequences are MGHDK and SYGVNS. CDR3 in amino acids: CASSKPPGLDSYNEQFF. For the CDR3, the DNA is TGTGCCAGCAGTAAGCCCCCGGGACTAGATTCCTACAATGAGCAGTTCTTC.